This entry is about one T cell receptor beta chain. No antigen is known for it. The sample comes from a study of CD8+ T cells in alopecia areata. For the study at large: Tofacitinib treatment spanned 6 to 18 months, with 6 months off drug afterward.

Germline V lookup: CDR1 GTSNPN, CDR2 SVGIG (reference sequence). V was clipped by 2 bases and J by 3 bases; unmatched bases: 16. This CDR3 spans 19 amino acids. Study-wide points: Mice gave a clearer picture of TCR sharing than patients did, possibly for HLA-related reasons. Persistence of many expanded lesional clones was seen in scalp and blood during tofacitinib.

Treatment indicated: oral pan-JAK inhibitor, 5-10 mg twice daily. cDNA prepared by RNA extraction and subsequent reverse transcription served as the template for sequencing. The table came from immunoSEQ multiplex PCR; TCRdb's copy has only in-frame clones and leaves some out. This sample has 95,000 to 150,000 clones, with around 56% found just once. The sequence came from a human donor with alopecia areata. The sample here was CD4+ T cells sorted from blood, taken at week 4, from a patient treated with tofacitinib. V and J are TRBV30 and TRBJ1-1; TRBD1 aligns across 12 bases. The DNA for the CDR3 is TGTGCCTGGAGTCCGATCCCGGGACAGGGGGCGCCGGTCTACACTGAAGCTTTCTTT. Protein: CAWSPIPGQGAPVYTEAFF.